Each of the 22 T cell receptor beta chains below was sequenced from the same sample in a study of T cells in Graves' hyperthyroidism and ophthalmopathy. Using RNA transcripts as the source, TCR beta CDR3 regions were amplified. The HTBI primer set drove a first-round RT-PCR of the TCR CDR3. TCRdb passed the multiplex PCR reads through MiXCR, listing each CDR3 protein once. The sample contains a few hundred thousand distinct CDR3 sequences, around 21% of which appear only once. Material for sequencing was blood. The source is a man between 18 and 29 years old with Graves' hyperthyroidism.

This clonotype was counted at least ten times. The CDR3 nucleotides read TGTGCCAGCAGTCTTAAGGGGGGAAACTATGGCTACACCTTC. Encoded protein: CASSLKGGNYGYTF. This rearrangement joins TRBV27 to TRBJ1-2; D is perhaps TRBD1 (6 bases). The CDR3 extends over 14 amino acids. The germline V and J ends were trimmed by 5 bases and 2 bases, with 12 bases remaining between them. Germline V gives CDR1 MNHEY, CDR2 SMNVEV (reference sequence).

This clonotype was recorded at least ten times. The chain recombines TRBV12-3 or TRBV12-4 with TRBJ1-5, with no clear D. The length of the CDR3 is 13 residues. V shed 7 bases and J shed 6 bases, with 13 bases lying between them. The CDR3 DNA reads as TGTGCCAGCACCCTCACCACGGGTCAGCCCCAGCATTTT. Residues: CASTLTTGQPQHF.

The chain joins TRBV29-1 to TRBJ2-7; 8 nucleotides align to TRBD1. The CDR3 sequence is 13 residues long. CDR1 is SQVTM and CDR2 is ANQGSEA in the germline V gene. V shed 6 bases and J 5 bases; nucleotides not matched to a gene: 9. CDR3: CSVSQGAVDEQYF. The CDR3 DNA is TGCAGCGTCTCTCAGGGGGCGGTTGACGAGCAGTACTTC.

The chain uses TRBV12-3 or TRBV12-4 and TRBJ1-5, with D maybe TRBD1 (7 bases). The closer fit of TRBJ2-3 to the DNA end suggests the J call may be wrong. The CDR3 sequence is 13 residues long. CDR3 nucleotide sequence: TGTGCCAGCAGTCCAGGGGGGTATCAGCCCCAGTATTTT. Its protein is CASSPGGYQPQYF.

In the case of this clonotype: This likely comes from a read error, as the CDR3 has no conserved phenylalanine or tryptophan at its end. The chain is built from TRBV20-1 and TRBJ1-1, with 9 bases matching TRBD1. This CDR3 contains 13 residues. V dropped 6 bases and J dropped 2; count of bases not matched to a gene: 4. The germline CDR1 and CDR2 sequences are DFQATT and SNEGSKA (reference sequence). The CDR3 DNA reads TGCAGTGCACATACAGGGGGCAACACTGAAGCTTTCCTT. Amino acid sequence: CSAHTGGNTEAFL.

Only a few counts were recorded for this clonotype. The rearrangement links TRBV6-5 to TRBJ2-5, with 8 bases aligning to TRBD2. CDR1 and CDR2 (germline): MNHEY, SVGAGI. The CDR3 runs 16 residues. Unmatched junction bases numbered 9, after V lost 3 bases and J lost 3 bases. This CDR3 reads CASSYLALAGKETQYF. The CDR3 DNA follows: TGTGCCAGCAGTTATCTCGCTCTAGCGGGTAAAGAGACCCAGTACTTC.

This clonotype was counted ten times or more. This rearrangement joins TRBV5-1 to TRBJ1-1; D might be TRBD1 (5 bases). Germline V gene sequence: CDR1 SGHRS, CDR2 YFSETQ. Trimming removed 3 bases from V and 1 base from J, with 7 bases in between. This CDR3 comprises 13 residues. The CDR3 sequence: CASSSGANTEAFF. DNA for the CDR3: TGCGCCAGCAGCTCCGGGGCGAACACTGAAGCTTTCTTT.

In its sample, this clonotype was seen many times. This CDR3 reads CSASGRLGREETQYF. The CDR3 bases are TGCAGTGCTAGCGGGCGGCTCGGAAGGGAAGAGACCCAGTACTTC. This chain connects TRBV20-1 to TRBJ2-5; the D is unclear. This CDR3 is built from 15 residues. V lost 3 bases, J lost 3 bases, and 17 bases lay in between. Germline V CDR1 and CDR2: DFQATT, SNEGSKA (reference sequence).

This clonotype was counted only a few times. The chain uses TRBV6-5 and TRBJ1-1; TRBD1 matches at 7 bases. V dropped 2 bases and J dropped 1; count of bases not matched to a gene: 4. The germline gives CDR1 MNHEY, CDR2 SVGAGI. There are 15 residues in the CDR3. The DNA of the CDR3 is TGTGCCAGCAGTTACCTAAGGGGGCAGAACACTGAAGCTTTCTTT. This gives the protein CASSYLRGQNTEAFF.

The sample holds many counts of this clonotype. The chain links TRBV2 to TRBJ2-5; the D call may be TRBD1 or TRBD2 (6 bases each). Germline assignment: CDR1 SNHLY and CDR2 FYNNEI. Trimming removed 4 bases from V and 4 bases from J, with 19 bases in between. The CDR3 is 16 amino acids. This CDR3 is CASSVDGGPVGETQYF. The CDR3 DNA is TGTGCCAGCAGTGTTGATGGGGGGCCGGTGGGAGAGACCCAGTACTTC.

This clonotype was detected many times. The V and J genes are TRBV25-1 and TRBJ1-2, with D possibly TRBD1 on 5 matching bases. Germline V gene sequence: CDR1 MGHDK, CDR2 SYGVNS. V lost 3 bases, J lost 0 bases, and 11 bases lay in between. The CDR3 contains 15 residues. This CDR3 is CASSDARVANYGYTF. CDR3 sequence (DNA): TGTGCCAGCAGTGATGCCAGGGTAGCTAACTATGGCTACACCTTC.

This clonotype has more than one count but fewer than ten. CDR3 nucleotide sequence: TGTGCCAGCAGCCCCGGACTAGTCGCGTCAAAGACCCAGTACTTC. Protein: CASSPGLVASKTQYF. V is TRBV12-3 or TRBV12-4 and J is TRBJ2-5; 7 nucleotides align to TRBD2. The CDR3 has 15 amino acids. Losses at the gene ends were 6 bases for V and 6 bases for J; bases not matched to a gene: 13.

This clonotype was seen ten or more times. The rearrangement links TRBV12-3 or TRBV12-4 to TRBJ2-6, with TRBD1 identical over 8 bases. V dropped 7 bases and J dropped 2; count of bases not matched to a gene: 7. The length of the CDR3 is 16 residues. CDR3 protein: CASTDQGAAGANVLTF. CDR3 bases: TGTGCCAGCACCGACCAGGGGGCGGCTGGGGCCAACGTCCTGACTTTC.

This clonotype was counted ten times or more. This chain uses TRBV11-2 with TRBJ1-1; D not certain. This CDR3 region has 12 residues. V lost 3 bases and J 6 bases, leaving 8 bases between the germline ends. In germline, CDR1 is SGHAT, CDR2 FQNNGV. The CDR3 DNA reads TGTGCCAGCAGCTTTTCCGGGCCTGAAGCTTTCTTT. Protein: CASSFSGPEAFF.

This clonotype was counted ten times or more. The rearrangement joins TRBV20-1 to TRBJ1-3; a possible D gene is TRBD1 (6 bases). Germline-derived CDR1 and CDR2 are DFQATT and SNEGSKA (reference sequence). This CDR3 comprises 14 residues. V shed 6 bases and J shed 0 bases, with 12 bases lying between them. The CDR3: CSAYGTPSGNTIYF. The CDR3 bases are TGCAGTGCCTACGGGACACCCTCTGGAAACACCATATATTTT.

As for this clonotype: A much larger clone is a single base away; this may be a read error. This chain links TRBV12-3 or TRBV12-4 with TRBJ1-1; D is perhaps TRBD1 (5 bases). There are 15 residues in the CDR3. DNA for the CDR3: TGTGCCAGCAGTTTCGGACAAACATTAAACACTGAAGCTTGCTTT. Translating gives CASSFGQTLNTEACF.

This clonotype came up many times. The chain combines TRBV10-3 with TRBJ2-2, with D unclear. The CDR3 is made up of 13 amino acids. Germline-derived CDR1 and CDR2 are ENHRY and SYGVKD. Trimming cost V 2 bases and J 6 bases, with 7 bases left between them. CDR3 sequence (DNA): TGTGCCATCAGTGAGACCTCACCCGGGGAGCTGTTTTTT. This codes for CAISETSPGELFF.

This clonotype was detected ten times or more. The V call is TRBV19, the J call TRBJ1-1; D is unclear. The CDR3 runs 12 residues. From germline, CDR1 is LNHDA and CDR2 SQIVND (reference sequence). The ends were cut back, 2 bases at V and 7 bases at J, with 8 bases in the middle. Written as DNA, the CDR3 is TGTGCCAGTAGTATATCGGCAGGTGAAGCTTTCTTT. Translating it yields CASSISAGEAFF.

The rearrangement uses TRBV12-3 or TRBV12-4 and TRBJ1-1; TRBD1 is a possible D gene (6 bases). This CDR3 contains 16 residues. Deletions cut 3 bases from V and 1 base from J, with 15 bases between. The CDR3 coding sequence is TGTGCCAGCAGTTTTAACAGGGCCCGAGGGAACACTGAAGCTTTCTTT. Translation gives CASSFNRARGNTEAFF.

This clonotype was detected many times. The rearrangement links TRBV20-1 to TRBJ1-2; 9 nucleotides match TRBD1. Trimming removed 3 bases from V and 5 bases from J; junction bases left unmatched: 4. CDR3 size: 13 residues. Germline V CDR1 and CDR2: DFQATT, SNEGSKA (reference sequence). In DNA form, the CDR3 reads TGCAGTGCTAGTGCCGACAGGGGGTATGGCTACACCTTC. Encoded protein: CSASADRGYGYTF.

This clonotype was detected only a few times. A much more abundant neighbour one base away suggests this may be a read error. V gene TRBV12-3 or TRBV12-4 combines with J gene TRBJ1-1; no definite D call. CDR3 length equals 13 residues. CDR3 sequence: CASSLDQATETFF. The CDR3 nucleotides read TGTGCCAGCAGTTTAGATCAGGCCACTGAAACTTTCTTT.

The CDR3 region has the DNA TGTGCCAGCAGCATTGGACAGGGCCGCTTTAACTATGGCTACACCTTC. Protein product: CASSIGQGRFNYGYTF. V and J are TRBV13 and TRBJ1-2, with 8 bases matching TRBD1. The germline V gene has CDR1 PRHDT and CDR2 FYEKMQ (reference sequence). Losses at the gene ends were 5 bases for V and 1 base for J; bases not matched to a gene: 9. The CDR3 runs to 16 residues.